This is a list of T cell receptor beta chains from one sample in a study of beta chain features in type 1 diabetes. Sequencing was performed with immunoSEQ multiplex PCR; in TCRdb, only in-frame clones are kept and a portion is missing. The table records 300,000 to 400,000 clones, over 9.5% of them present only once. Sequencing was done on a sample of naive CD4+ T cells from blood. The source of these receptors is a man aged 18-30 years in good health. Each CDR3 is given with its conserved first and last residue. D genes are given only for firm matches. Expanded clones are given a class, and other clones once, few, many or no size at all.

length	V	size	J	D	DNA	CDR3
13	TRBV7-3	-	TRBJ2-3	-	TGTGCCAGCAGCTTAATTTCGGTGGTCCTGCAGTATTTT	CASSLISVVLQYF
19	TRBV4-3	few	TRBJ2-1	TRBD2	TGCGCCAGCAGCCAACTGGGGACTAGCGGGAGGAGGACCGACAATGAGCAGTTCTTC	CASSQLGTSGRRTDNEQFF
13	TRBV6-1	-	TRBJ1-1	-	TGTGCCAGCAGTGAATTACAGACCACTGAAGCTTTCTTT	CASSELQTTEAFF
16	TRBV5-4	-	TRBJ2-3	TRBD2	TGTGCCAGCAGCTTGAAGTTAGCGGGGGGGACAGATACGCAGTATTTT	CASSLKLAGGTDTQYF
13	TRBV7-9	-	TRBJ1-2	-	TGTGCCAGCAGCTTAGTTTCTGGTAGTGGCTACACCTTC	CASSLVSGSGYTF
16	TRBV7-2	-	TRBJ2-3	TRBD2	TGTGCCAGCAGCCCGCGACTAGCGGGAGCCCGCTATACGCAGTATTTT	CASSPRLAGARYTQYF
15	TRBV29-1	few	TRBJ1-5	-	TGCAGCGTTGGGGGTTACAGGGCTACCAATCAGCCCCAGCATTTT	CSVGGYRATNQPQHF
15	TRBV7-2	-	TRBJ1-4	-	TGTGCCAGCAGCCGAAACAGGGTAGGAGATGAAAAACTGTTTTTT	CASSRNRVGDEKLFF
16	TRBV18	-	TRBJ2-3	TRBD2	TGTGCCAGCTCCCCCTTTGAGGAGCGGGAGACAGATACGCAGTATTTT	CASSPFEERETDTQYF
14	TRBV5-1	few	TRBJ2-7	-	TGCGCCAGCAGCTTGACTGGGGAGCGGAACGAGCAGTACTTC	CASSLTGERNEQYF